The rows below give T cell receptor beta chains drawn from one sample of a study of molecular identifiers for immune sequencing clone quantification. TCRdb independently ran MiXCR on the PCR reads; one entry per CDR3 protein. The sample carries 600,000 to 650,000 distinct CDR3 sequences, about 20% recorded once. Sequencing input: naive CD8+ T cells from blood, with Jurkat cell RNA spiked in. The receptor source for this set is a human donor in good health. Some libraries in this study had Jurkat cell RNA spiked in. Each CDR3 is given with its conserved first and last residue. The order of the fields is J gene, D gene, clone size, V gene, CDR3 DNA, CDR3 protein. A D gene is named only where the DNA matches it firmly. Expanded clones are given a class, and other clones once, few, many or no size at all.

TRBJ2-7,-,-,TRBV5-3,TGTGCCAGCAGCTTGGTAGGGGGGCGCGAAGACGAGCAGTACTTC,CASSLVGGREDEQYF
TRBJ1-1,-,-,TRBV12-3/TRBV12-4,TGTGCCAGCAGTTTTTTTAAGGGGAACACTGAAGCTTTCTTT,CASSFFKGNTEAFF
TRBJ2-1,TRBD2,few,TRBV11-2,TGTGCCAGCAGAGGGGGGAGCGGGAGAGTGGATGAGCAGTTCTTC,CASRGGSGRVDEQFF
TRBJ2-6,-,many,TRBV2,TGTGCCAGCAGTGACGTAGACTCTGGGGCCAACGTCCTGACTTTC,CASSDVDSGANVLTF
TRBJ2-7,-,-,TRBV5-1,TGCGCCAGCAGCTTGGACGGGTGGGCAAAAAGGGACGGGCAGCAGTACTTC,CASSLDGWAKRDGQQYF
TRBJ1-3,-,many,TRBV9,TGTGCCAGCAGCAACGACAACTCTGGAAACACCATATATTTT,CASSNDNSGNTIYF
TRBJ2-3,TRBD2,many,TRBV20-1,TGCAGCTCGACTAGCGGGAGCACAGATACGCAGTATTTT,CSSTSGSTDTQYF
TRBJ2-6,-,many,TRBV15,TGTGCCACCAACTCAGGGGCTGACTCTGGGGCCAACGTCCTGACTTTC,CATNSGADSGANVLTF
TRBJ1-1,-,-,TRBV4-1,TGCGCCAGCAGCCAGGTCCGGGAGCCCACTGAAGCTTTCTTT,CASSQVREPTEAFF
TRBJ2-7,TRBD2,-,TRBV19,TGTGCCAGTAGGTCTCTCAGCGGGATCAACTCCTACGAGCAGTACTTC,CASRSLSGINSYEQYF
TRBJ2-3,-,many,TRBV5-6,TGTGCCAGCAGCGGCGACGAAGCGGCAGATACGCAGTATTTT,CASSGDEAADTQYF
TRBJ1-1,-,many,TRBV6-5,TGTGCCAGCAGTTCCAGGGGAGGTATCACTGAAGCTTTCTTT,CASSSRGGITEAFF
TRBJ2-7,-,many,TRBV27,TGTGCCAGCAGTTTAGGGAAAACCTACGAGCAGTACTTC,CASSLGKTYEQYF
TRBJ1-2,-,many,TRBV25-1,TGTGCCAGCTCTCTCGAAGACTACTATGGCTACACCTTC,CASSLEDYYGYTF
TRBJ2-7,-,many,TRBV7-9,TGTGCCAGCAGCAAGATCCTAGTTCCCTACGAGCAGTACTTC,CASSKILVPYEQYF
TRBJ1-5,TRBD1,many,TRBV10-3,TGTGCCATCAGTGAACAGGGGGCGATCGAACAGCCCCAGCATTTT,CAISEQGAIEQPQHF
TRBJ1-5,-,many,TRBV27,TGTGCCAGCAGTTTAAACGGACTCGCGGGCAATCAGCCCCAGCATTTT,CASSLNGLAGNQPQHF
TRBJ2-1,-,-,TRBV5-1,TGCGCCAGCAGCTTGGCCTTAGGGCCCTCCTACAATGAGCAGTTCTTC,CASSLALGPSYNEQFF
TRBJ2-3,TRBD2,many,TRBV7-9,TGTGCCAGCAGCTTTCAAGCGGGAGTATCGGCAGATACGCAGTATTTT,CASSFQAGVSADTQYF